Listed below are T cell receptor beta chains from one sample, sequenced in a study of CD8+CD57+ T cells in acquired aplastic anemia. In TCRdb, the reads were re-called with MiXCR into one record per CDR3 protein. The sample consists of 250,000 to 300,000 distinct CDR3 sequences, 45% to 65% of them appearing once. Sequenced material: sorted CD4+, CD8+, or CD8+CD57+ T cells (not recorded which) from PBMCs. The receptors stem from a human donor with severe aplastic anemia or a healthy control (not recorded which). CDR3s include the opening cysteine and the closing phenylalanine or tryptophan. The order of the fields is clone size, D gene, V gene, J gene, CDR3 protein, CDR3 DNA. A D gene is named only where the DNA matches it firmly. Not all rows give a size; the values are once, few, many and, for expanded clones, a class.

abundance: .; d_gene: .; v_gene: TRBV7-9; j_gene: TRBJ2-5; CDR3aa: CASSFTGEQYF; CDR3nt: TGTGCCAGCAGCTTCACCGGGGAGCAGTACTTC
abundance: few; d_gene: .; v_gene: TRBV2; j_gene: TRBJ2-7; CDR3aa: CASSRTVPEQYF; CDR3nt: TGTGCCAGCAGTAGGACAGTCCCCGAGCAGTACTTC
abundance: many; d_gene: TRBD2; v_gene: TRBV9; j_gene: TRBJ2-3; CDR3aa: CASSPGTRSDTQYF; CDR3nt: TGTGCCAGCAGCCCCGGGACTAGATCAGATACGCAGTATTTT
abundance: once; d_gene: .; v_gene: TRBV7-8; j_gene: TRBJ2-1; CDR3aa: CASSLARDYNEQFF; CDR3nt: TGTGCCAGCAGCTTAGCCAGGGACTACAATGAGCAGTTCTTC
abundance: many; d_gene: TRBD1; v_gene: TRBV19; j_gene: TRBJ1-6; CDR3aa: CASRQGSNSPLHF; CDR3nt: TGTGCCAGCCGACAGGGGAGCAATTCACCCCTCCACTTT
abundance: .; d_gene: TRBD1; v_gene: TRBV2; j_gene: TRBJ2-7; CDR3aa: CASNTGTGSYEQYF; CDR3nt: TGTGCCAGCAACACCGGGACAGGGTCCTACGAGCAGTACTTC
abundance: few; d_gene: TRBD1; v_gene: TRBV11-2; j_gene: TRBJ1-6; CDR3aa: CASSSTGGRSPLHF; CDR3nt: TGTGCCAGCAGCTCGACAGGGGGCCGTTCACCCCTCCACTTT
abundance: .; d_gene: TRBD2; v_gene: TRBV5-1; j_gene: TRBJ2-7; CDR3aa: CASSLSSGGVYERYF; CDR3nt: TGCGCCAGCAGCTTGTCTAGCGGGGGGGTCTATGAGCGGTACTTC
abundance: .; d_gene: .; v_gene: TRBV6-6; j_gene: TRBJ2-1; CDR3aa: CASSDARARVDLYNEQFF; CDR3nt: TGTGCCAGCTCCGACGCGCGGGCCCGTGTGGACCTCTACAATGAGCAGTTCTTC
abundance: .; d_gene: .; v_gene: TRBV24-1; j_gene: TRBJ1-1; CDR3aa: CATRTTMNTEAFF; CDR3nt: TGTGCCACCCGGACCACTATGAACACTGAAGCTTTCTTT
abundance: few; d_gene: .; v_gene: TRBV6-4; j_gene: TRBJ1-2; CDR3aa: CASSPGIRGYTF; CDR3nt: TGTGCCAGCAGCCCAGGGATTCGGGGCTACACCTTC
abundance: many; d_gene: TRBD2; v_gene: TRBV12-3/TRBV12-4; j_gene: TRBJ2-7; CDR3aa: CASRASGGPEQYF; CDR3nt: TGTGCCAGCAGAGCAAGCGGGGGGCCTGAGCAGTACTTC
abundance: .; d_gene: TRBD2; v_gene: TRBV24-1; j_gene: TRBJ2-2; CDR3aa: CATNGPGSGSGGELFF; CDR3nt: TGTGCCACCAACGGTCCAGGGAGCGGGAGCGGCGGGGAGCTGTTTTTT
abundance: few; d_gene: .; v_gene: TRBV9; j_gene: TRBJ1-1; CDR3aa: CASSAESSTNTEAFF; CDR3nt: TGTGCCAGCAGCGCAGAATCCTCCACGAACACTGAAGCTTTCTTT
abundance: .; d_gene: TRBD2; v_gene: TRBV24-1; j_gene: TRBJ2-3; CDR3aa: CATSDFPTTSAQYF; CDR3nt: TGTGCCACCAGTGATTTCCCCACTACTAGCGCGCAGTATTTT
abundance: .; d_gene: .; v_gene: TRBV6-2/TRBV6-3; j_gene: TRBJ2-6; CDR3aa: CAGSYSDITFSGANVLTF; CDR3nt: TGTGCCGGCAGTTACTCTGACATAACCTTCTCTGGGGCCAACGTCCTGACTTTC
abundance: few; d_gene: TRBD2; v_gene: TRBV29-1; j_gene: TRBJ2-1; CDR3aa: CSPGLAGGGEQFF; CDR3nt: TGCAGCCCGGGACTAGCGGGGGGCGGTGAGCAGTTCTTC
abundance: few; d_gene: .; v_gene: TRBV7-9; j_gene: TRBJ2-2; CDR3aa: CASSPEVNTGELFF; CDR3nt: TGTGCCAGCAGCCCGGAGGTGAACACCGGGGAGCTGTTTTTT
abundance: many; d_gene: .; v_gene: TRBV19; j_gene: TRBJ2-5; CDR3aa: CASSIRGASQETQYF; CDR3nt: TGTGCCAGTAGTATTAGGGGGGCGTCCCAAGAGACCCAGTACTTC
abundance: .; d_gene: .; v_gene: TRBV7-8; j_gene: TRBJ2-7; CDR3aa: CASSFGGSGYEQYF; CDR3nt: TGTGCCAGCAGCTTTGGGGGTTCGGGCTACGAGCAGTACTTC
abundance: .; d_gene: TRBD2; v_gene: TRBV11-2; j_gene: TRBJ2-2; CDR3aa: CASSLTTSGRTNTGELFF; CDR3nt: TGTGCCAGCAGCTTGACGACTAGCGGGAGAACGAACACCGGGGAGCTGTTTTTT
abundance: .; d_gene: .; v_gene: TRBV9; j_gene: TRBJ1-4; CDR3aa: CASSPLIGGLNEKLFF; CDR3nt: TGTGCCAGCAGCCCTCTCATCGGGGGCCTTAATGAAAAACTGTTTTTT
abundance: many; d_gene: .; v_gene: TRBV6-5; j_gene: TRBJ2-2; CDR3aa: CASSYRGSTGELFF; CDR3nt: TGTGCCAGCAGTTACCGGGGTTCCACCGGGGAGCTGTTTTTT
abundance: .; d_gene: TRBD1; v_gene: TRBV9; j_gene: TRBJ1-2; CDR3aa: CASSVKGQGGYGYTF; CDR3nt: TGTGCCAGCAGCGTAAAGGGGCAGGGGGGCTATGGCTACACCTTC
abundance: .; d_gene: .; v_gene: TRBV7-3; j_gene: TRBJ1-1; CDR3aa: CASSLTGQGGEAFF; CDR3nt: TGTGCCAGCAGCTTAACTGGGCAGGGAGGTGAAGCTTTCTTT
abundance: .; d_gene: TRBD2; v_gene: TRBV4-2; j_gene: TRBJ2-2; CDR3aa: CASSQGGGARGAGELFF; CDR3nt: TGTGCCAGCAGCCAAGGCGGGGGGGCCCGGGGAGCCGGGGAGCTGTTTTTT
abundance: many; d_gene: .; v_gene: TRBV15; j_gene: TRBJ1-4; CDR3aa: CATSPTNRVNNEKLFF; CDR3nt: TGTGCCACCAGCCCTACCAACAGGGTTAATAATGAAAAACTGTTTTTT
abundance: .; d_gene: TRBD2; v_gene: TRBV20-1; j_gene: TRBJ2-7; CDR3aa: CSARDMASGSYEQYF; CDR3nt: TGCAGTGCTAGAGATATGGCTAGCGGGAGCTACGAGCAGTACTTC
abundance: .; d_gene: .; v_gene: TRBV7-9; j_gene: TRBJ2-7; CDR3aa: CASSQDLGLGSYEQYF; CDR3nt: TGCGCCAGCAGCCAAGATCTGGGACTGGGCTCCTACGAGCAGTACTTC
abundance: .; d_gene: TRBD1; v_gene: TRBV2; j_gene: TRBJ1-6; CDR3aa: CASSPGTGIYNSPLHF; CDR3nt: TGTGCCAGCAGTCCCGGGACAGGGATCTATAATTCACCCCTCCACTTT
abundance: .; d_gene: .; v_gene: TRBV10-2; j_gene: TRBJ1-6; CDR3aa: CASRTTASNSPLHF; CDR3nt: TGCGCCAGCCGAACAACAGCGAGTAATTCACCCCTCCACTTT
abundance: .; d_gene: .; v_gene: TRBV15; j_gene: TRBJ2-5; CDR3aa: CATSRGGRAARETQYF; CDR3nt: TGTGCCACCAGCAGAGGGGGACGGGCGGCTCGAGAGACCCAGTACTTC
abundance: .; d_gene: .; v_gene: TRBV6-6; j_gene: TRBJ2-3; CDR3aa: CASGKNTDTQYF; CDR3nt: TGTGCCAGCGGTAAAAACACAGATACGCAGTATTTT
abundance: many; d_gene: .; v_gene: TRBV6-1; j_gene: TRBJ1-5; CDR3aa: CASSGYSNQPQHF; CDR3nt: TGTGCCAGCAGTGGTTACAGCAATCAGCCCCAGCATTTT
abundance: .; d_gene: .; v_gene: TRBV5-1; j_gene: TRBJ1-3; CDR3aa: CASSLEGVGNTIYF; CDR3nt: TGCGCCAGCAGCTTGGAAGGGGTCGGAAACACCATATATTTT
abundance: .; d_gene: TRBD1; v_gene: TRBV19; j_gene: TRBJ2-7; CDR3aa: CASSGDGTAYEQYF; CDR3nt: TGTGCCAGTAGTGGAGATGGGACAGCCTACGAGCAGTACTTC
abundance: many; d_gene: TRBD2; v_gene: TRBV19; j_gene: TRBJ2-4; CDR3aa: CASSGGLGNLAKNIQYF; CDR3nt: TGTGCCAGTTCGGGGGGGCTCGGAAACTTAGCCAAAAACATTCAGTACTTC
abundance: .; d_gene: .; v_gene: TRBV15; j_gene: TRBJ2-7; CDR3aa: CATSRDTLPYEQYF; CDR3nt: TGTGCCACCAGCAGGGATACTTTACCCTACGAGCAGTACTTC
abundance: .; d_gene: .; v_gene: TRBV7-2; j_gene: TRBJ2-3; CDR3aa: CASSLDSGVSTDTQYF; CDR3nt: TGTGCCAGCAGCTTAGATAGTGGAGTTAGCACAGATACGCAGTATTTT
abundance: .; d_gene: .; v_gene: TRBV27; j_gene: TRBJ1-4; CDR3aa: CASSPIYGDEKLFF; CDR3nt: TGTGCCAGCAGCCCAATATACGGGGACGAAAAACTGTTTTTT
abundance: .; d_gene: TRBD1; v_gene: TRBV19; j_gene: TRBJ2-7; CDR3aa: CASSIAGGQGAYEQYF; CDR3nt: TGTGCCAGTAGTATAGCCGGGGGACAGGGGGCCTACGAGCAGTACTTC
abundance: many; d_gene: .; v_gene: TRBV15; j_gene: TRBJ2-7; CDR3aa: CATSRDRISYEQYF; CDR3nt: TGTGCCACCAGCAGAGATCGAATTAGCTACGAGCAGTACTTC